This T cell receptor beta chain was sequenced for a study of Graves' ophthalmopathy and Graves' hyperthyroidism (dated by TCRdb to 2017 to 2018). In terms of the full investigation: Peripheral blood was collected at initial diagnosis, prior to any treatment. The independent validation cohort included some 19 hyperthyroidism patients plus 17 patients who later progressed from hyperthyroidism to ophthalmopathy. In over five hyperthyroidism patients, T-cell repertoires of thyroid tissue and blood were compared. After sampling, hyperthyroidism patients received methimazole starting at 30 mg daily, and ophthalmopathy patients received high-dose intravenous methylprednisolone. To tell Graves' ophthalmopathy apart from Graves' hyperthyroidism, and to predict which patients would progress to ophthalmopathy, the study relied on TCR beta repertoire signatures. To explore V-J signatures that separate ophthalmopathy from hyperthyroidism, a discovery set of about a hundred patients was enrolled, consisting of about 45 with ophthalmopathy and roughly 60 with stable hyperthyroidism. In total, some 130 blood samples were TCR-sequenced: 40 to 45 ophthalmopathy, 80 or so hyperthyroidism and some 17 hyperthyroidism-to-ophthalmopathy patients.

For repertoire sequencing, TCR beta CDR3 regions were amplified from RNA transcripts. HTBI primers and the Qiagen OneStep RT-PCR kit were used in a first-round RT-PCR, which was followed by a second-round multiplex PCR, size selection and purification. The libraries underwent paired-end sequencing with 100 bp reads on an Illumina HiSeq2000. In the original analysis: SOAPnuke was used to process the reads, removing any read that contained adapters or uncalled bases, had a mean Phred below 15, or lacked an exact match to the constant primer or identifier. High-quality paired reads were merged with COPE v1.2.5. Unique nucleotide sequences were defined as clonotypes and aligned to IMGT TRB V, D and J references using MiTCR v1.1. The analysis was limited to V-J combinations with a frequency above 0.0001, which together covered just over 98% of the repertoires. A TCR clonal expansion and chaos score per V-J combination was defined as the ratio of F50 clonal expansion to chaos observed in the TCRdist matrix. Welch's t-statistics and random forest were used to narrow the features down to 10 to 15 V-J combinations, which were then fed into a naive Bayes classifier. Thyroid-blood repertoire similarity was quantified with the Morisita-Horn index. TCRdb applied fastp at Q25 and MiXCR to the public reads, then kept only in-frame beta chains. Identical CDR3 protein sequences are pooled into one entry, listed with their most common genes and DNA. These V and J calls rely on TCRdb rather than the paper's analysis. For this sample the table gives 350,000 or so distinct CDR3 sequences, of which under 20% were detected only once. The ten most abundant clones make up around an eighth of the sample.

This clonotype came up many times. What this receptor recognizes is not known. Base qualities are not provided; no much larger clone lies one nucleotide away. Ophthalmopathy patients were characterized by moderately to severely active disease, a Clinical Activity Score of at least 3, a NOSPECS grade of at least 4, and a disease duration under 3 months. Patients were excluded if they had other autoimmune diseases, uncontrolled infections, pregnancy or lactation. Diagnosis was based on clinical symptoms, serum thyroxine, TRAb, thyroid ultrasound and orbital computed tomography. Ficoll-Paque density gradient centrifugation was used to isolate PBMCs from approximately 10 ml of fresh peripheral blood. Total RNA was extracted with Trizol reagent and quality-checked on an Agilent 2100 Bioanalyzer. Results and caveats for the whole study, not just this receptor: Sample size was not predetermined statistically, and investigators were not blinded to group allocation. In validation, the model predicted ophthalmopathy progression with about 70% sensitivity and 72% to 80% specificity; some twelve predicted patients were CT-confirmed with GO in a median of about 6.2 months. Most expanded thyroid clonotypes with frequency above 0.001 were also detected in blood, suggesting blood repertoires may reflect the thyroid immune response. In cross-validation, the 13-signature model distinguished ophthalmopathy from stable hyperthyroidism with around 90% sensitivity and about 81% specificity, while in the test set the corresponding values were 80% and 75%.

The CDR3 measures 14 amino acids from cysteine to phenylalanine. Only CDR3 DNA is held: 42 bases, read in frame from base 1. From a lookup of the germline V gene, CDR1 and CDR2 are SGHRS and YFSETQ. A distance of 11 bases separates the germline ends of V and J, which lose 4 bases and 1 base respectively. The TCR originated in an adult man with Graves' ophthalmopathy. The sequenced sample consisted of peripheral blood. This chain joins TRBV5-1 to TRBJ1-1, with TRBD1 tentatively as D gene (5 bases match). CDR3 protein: CASSPRTTNTEAFF. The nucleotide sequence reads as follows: TGCGCCAGCAGCCCCAGGACAACGAACACTGAAGCTTTCTTT.